Listed here are 2 T cell receptor beta chains from one sample, sequenced in a study of shared clonotypes between healthy human individuals. The method was immunoSEQ multiplex PCR; TCRdb's version includes in-frame clones alone and lacks a portion of them. The sample has roughly 1,500,000 clones, 98% seen once. Specimen: naive CD4+ T cells sorted from blood. Subset of the sample: CD45RA+ positively selected. Every receptor here comes from a man aged 25 to 40 in good health.

The chain carries TRBV6-4 and TRBJ1-1; D call uncertain. The CDR3 sequence is 15 residues long. In germline, CDR1 is MRHNA, CDR2 SNTAGT. Trimming removed 4 bases from V and 0 bases from J, with 12 bases in between. This CDR3 is CASSVTATMNTEAFF. DNA of the CDR3: TGTGCCAGCAGTGTAACGGCTACCATGAACACTGAAGCTTTCTTT.

This chain links TRBV6-1 with TRBJ1-5; D may be TRBD1 (5 bases). Germline V gives CDR1 MNHNS, CDR2 SASEGT. Trimming took off 2 bases at V and 4 bases at J, with 15 bases between the two ends. The CDR3 consists of 16 residues. The chain's CDR3 is CASSEWQGTGNQPQHF. DNA for the CDR3: TGTGCCAGCAGTGAATGGCAAGGGACGGGTAATCAGCCCCAGCATTTT.